This T cell receptor beta chain was obtained from a study of T cells in Graves' hyperthyroidism and ophthalmopathy. Study results and caveats: A model using 13 V-J features told ophthalmopathy apart from stable hyperthyroidism.

This clonotype occurred many times. Its antigen is unknown. Exclusion followed for patients with uncontrolled infection, other autoimmune disease, pregnancy or lactation. The PBMCs studied were ones that came from about 10 ml fresh peripheral blood. The TCR beta CDR3 regions underwent amplification using RNA transcripts as the source. The TCR CDR3 was amplified in a first-round RT-PCR using the HTBI primer set. TCRdb fed the multiplex PCR reads into MiXCR, producing one record per CDR3 protein. The repertoire holds around 620,000 distinct CDR3 sequences, with 15% to 20% as singletons. The V end lost 8 bases, the J end lost 7 bases, and 22 bases lay between the germline ends. Germline V CDR1 and CDR2: SGHRS, YFSETQ. The CDR3 is made up of 15 amino acids.

The material sequenced was blood. This clonotype was obtained from a woman in her 30s with Graves' hyperthyroidism. V usage is TRBV5-1 and J usage is TRBJ2-1; D perhaps matches TRBD2 (5 bases). DNA for the CDR3: TGCGCCAGTGCCCTTGAGGGAGAGGGTAGGAATGAGCAGTTCTTC. Amino acids: CASALEGEGRNEQFF.